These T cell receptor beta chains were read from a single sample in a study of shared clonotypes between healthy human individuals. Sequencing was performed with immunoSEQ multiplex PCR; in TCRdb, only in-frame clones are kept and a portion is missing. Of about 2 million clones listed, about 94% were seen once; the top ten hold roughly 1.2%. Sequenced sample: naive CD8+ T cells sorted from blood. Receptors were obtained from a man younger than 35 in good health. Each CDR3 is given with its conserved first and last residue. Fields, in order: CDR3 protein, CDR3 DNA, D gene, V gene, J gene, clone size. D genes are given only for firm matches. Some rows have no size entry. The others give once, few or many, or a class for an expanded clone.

cdr3_aa: CASSYSQGERYNEQFF
cdr3_nt: TGTGCCAGCAGTTATTCACAGGGGGAACGCTACAATGAGCAGTTCTTC
d_call: TRBD1
v_call: TRBV27
j_call: TRBJ2-1
clone_size: -

cdr3_aa: CASSSTGPSPLHF
cdr3_nt: TGTGCCAGCAGTTCCACAGGGCCCTCACCCCTCCACTTT
d_call: -
v_call: TRBV27
j_call: TRBJ1-6
clone_size: -

cdr3_aa: CASRSLGGSNSPLHF
cdr3_nt: TGTGCCAGCAGGTCCTTAGGGGGCTCTAATTCACCCCTCCACTTT
d_call: TRBD1
v_call: TRBV28
j_call: TRBJ1-6
clone_size: -

cdr3_aa: CASSTHGQFNYNEQFF
cdr3_nt: TGTGCCAGCAGCACCCACGGACAGTTTAATTACAATGAGCAGTTCTTC
d_call: -
v_call: TRBV7-2
j_call: TRBJ2-1
clone_size: -

cdr3_aa: CASSPSSEAYEQYF
cdr3_nt: TGTGCCAGCAGTCCATCCTCGGAAGCCTACGAGCAGTACTTC
d_call: -
v_call: TRBV7-9
j_call: TRBJ2-7
clone_size: -

cdr3_aa: CASSQVGGSGYTQYF
cdr3_nt: TGTGCCAGCAGCCAAGTCGGAGGTTCGGGGTATACGCAGTATTTT
d_call: -
v_call: TRBV11-2
j_call: TRBJ2-3
clone_size: -

cdr3_aa: CASSYSRAGGNNEQFF
cdr3_nt: TGTGCCAGCAGTTACTCGAGAGCGGGAGGGAACAATGAGCAGTTCTTC
d_call: TRBD2
v_call: TRBV6-6
j_call: TRBJ2-1
clone_size: once

cdr3_aa: CASSTPGTSDDEQFF
cdr3_nt: TGTGCCAGCAGCACCCCCGGGACTAGTGACGATGAGCAGTTCTTC
d_call: TRBD2
v_call: TRBV9
j_call: TRBJ2-1
clone_size: once

cdr3_aa: CASSDPGLDEQFF
cdr3_nt: TGTGCCAGCAGTGATCCCGGACTAGATGAGCAGTTCTTC
d_call: TRBD2
v_call: TRBV6-1
j_call: TRBJ2-1
clone_size: -

cdr3_aa: CASSLAGDYGYTF
cdr3_nt: TGTGCCAGCAGTTTAGCCGGAGACTATGGCTACACCTTC
d_call: -
v_call: TRBV28
j_call: TRBJ1-2
clone_size: -

cdr3_aa: CASSLAAGTSGSVIHEQFF
cdr3_nt: TGTGCCAGCAGCTTAGCGGCGGGGACTAGCGGGAGTGTTATCCATGAGCAGTTCTTC
d_call: TRBD2
v_call: TRBV7-6
j_call: TRBJ2-1
clone_size: -

cdr3_aa: CASSEASGITYEQYF
cdr3_nt: TGTGCCAGCAGTGAAGCCAGCGGGATAACCTACGAGCAGTACTTC
d_call: TRBD2
v_call: TRBV2
j_call: TRBJ2-7
clone_size: once

cdr3_aa: CATRTSVDYEQYF
cdr3_nt: TGTGCCACCAGGACTAGCGTTGATTACGAGCAGTACTTC
d_call: -
v_call: TRBV21-1
j_call: TRBJ2-7
clone_size: -

cdr3_aa: CASSFRGSYEQYF
cdr3_nt: TGTGCCAGCAGTTTCAGGGGCTCCTACGAGCAGTACTTC
d_call: -
v_call: TRBV28
j_call: TRBJ2-7
clone_size: -

cdr3_aa: CSAPRRTEAFF
cdr3_nt: TGCAGTGCCCCCCGGAGGACTGAAGCTTTCTTT
d_call: -
v_call: TRBV20-1
j_call: TRBJ1-1
clone_size: -

cdr3_aa: CASSFPSAFEQYF
cdr3_nt: TGTGCCAGCAGTTTCCCTTCGGCTTTTGAGCAGTACTTC
d_call: -
v_call: TRBV28
j_call: TRBJ2-7
clone_size: once

cdr3_aa: CASSLDGTAYGYTF
cdr3_nt: TGCGCCAGCAGCTTGGATGGGACAGCCTACGGCTACACCTTC
d_call: TRBD1
v_call: TRBV5-1
j_call: TRBJ1-2
clone_size: few

cdr3_aa: CASSLGQGLYEQYF
cdr3_nt: TGTGCCAGCAGTTTAGGGCAGGGGTTATACGAGCAGTACTTC
d_call: -
v_call: TRBV27
j_call: TRBJ2-7
clone_size: -

cdr3_aa: CASSLTTSGVYNEQFF
cdr3_nt: TGTGCCAGCAGCTTGACGACTAGCGGAGTTTACAATGAGCAGTTCTTC
d_call: TRBD2
v_call: TRBV5-4
j_call: TRBJ2-1
clone_size: -

cdr3_aa: CASSFRASEQFF
cdr3_nt: TGTGCCAGCAGCTTTCGGGCAAGTGAGCAGTTCTTC
d_call: -
v_call: TRBV13
j_call: TRBJ2-1
clone_size: -

cdr3_aa: CASTETVRLQQYF
cdr3_nt: TGTGCCAGCACGGAGACAGTACGCCTTCAGCAGTACTTC
d_call: -
v_call: TRBV2
j_call: TRBJ2-7
clone_size: -

cdr3_aa: CASSLMDSSYNSPLHF
cdr3_nt: TGTGCCAGCAGCCTAATGGACAGCTCCTATAATTCACCCCTCCACTTT
d_call: -
v_call: TRBV7-2
j_call: TRBJ1-6
clone_size: -

cdr3_aa: CASSRGGDGNQPQHF
cdr3_nt: TGTGCCAGCAGCAGGGGAGGGGACGGCAATCAGCCCCAGCATTTT
d_call: -
v_call: TRBV9
j_call: TRBJ1-5
clone_size: -

cdr3_aa: CATRSRAEGGGFGEQFF
cdr3_nt: TGTGCCACTCGAAGCCGGGCTGAGGGGGGGGGATTTGGTGAGCAGTTCTTC
d_call: -
v_call: TRBV27
j_call: TRBJ2-1
clone_size: -

cdr3_aa: CASSLAGGQGPNYYNEQFF
cdr3_nt: TGTGCCAGCAGCTTAGCGGGTGGGCAGGGCCCAAACTATTACAATGAGCAGTTCTTC
d_call: -
v_call: TRBV7-9
j_call: TRBJ2-1
clone_size: once

cdr3_aa: CASSLGQGQETQYF
cdr3_nt: TGTGCCAGCAGCTTAGGGCAGGGTCAAGAGACCCAGTACTTC
d_call: -
v_call: TRBV7-6
j_call: TRBJ2-5
clone_size: once

cdr3_aa: CASSLRSRDSIPNSPLHF
cdr3_nt: TGTGCCAGCAGTTTGAGGTCACGGGACAGCATCCCCAATTCACCCCTCCACTTT
d_call: TRBD1
v_call: TRBV27
j_call: TRBJ1-6
clone_size: -

cdr3_aa: CASSEFRDGTDTQYF
cdr3_nt: TGCGCCAGCAGTGAGTTCCGGGACGGGACAGATACGCAGTATTTT
d_call: -
v_call: TRBV10-1
j_call: TRBJ2-3
clone_size: once

cdr3_aa: CSVSEFGEQFF
cdr3_nt: TGCAGCGTTTCTGAGTTCGGAGAGCAGTTCTTC
d_call: -
v_call: TRBV29-1
j_call: TRBJ2-1
clone_size: -

cdr3_aa: CASSRGTSNTGELFF
cdr3_nt: TGTGCCAGCAGCCGGGGGACTTCGAACACCGGGGAGCTGTTTTTT
d_call: -
v_call: TRBV5-4
j_call: TRBJ2-2
clone_size: -

cdr3_aa: CASSQLHRSSYEQYF
cdr3_nt: TGCGCCAGCAGCCAACTACACCGGAGCTCCTACGAGCAGTACTTC
d_call: -
v_call: TRBV4-1
j_call: TRBJ2-7
clone_size: -

cdr3_aa: CASSWDRLNQPQHF
cdr3_nt: TGTGCCAGCAGTTGGGACAGGCTCAATCAGCCCCAGCATTTT
d_call: TRBD1
v_call: TRBV28
j_call: TRBJ1-5
clone_size: -

cdr3_aa: CSVEVPGGNGYTF
cdr3_nt: TGCAGCGTTGAAGTCCCTGGGGGAAATGGCTACACCTTC
d_call: -
v_call: TRBV29-1
j_call: TRBJ1-2
clone_size: -

cdr3_aa: CASSLSTASTDTQYF
cdr3_nt: TGTGCCAGCAGCCTCTCGACAGCTAGCACAGATACGCAGTATTTT
d_call: -
v_call: TRBV6-5
j_call: TRBJ2-3
clone_size: -

cdr3_aa: CASSYDGTVAEQFF
cdr3_nt: TGTGCCAGCAGTTACGACGGGACAGTTGCTGAGCAGTTCTTC
d_call: TRBD1
v_call: TRBV6-5
j_call: TRBJ2-1
clone_size: -

cdr3_aa: CASSESAPPPLYGYTF
cdr3_nt: TGTGCCAGCAGTGAAAGTGCGCCGCCTCCTCTTTATGGCTACACCTTC
d_call: -
v_call: TRBV6-1
j_call: TRBJ1-2
clone_size: -

cdr3_aa: CASSRQGEAEAFF
cdr3_nt: TGCGCCAGCAGCCGGCAGGGGGAGGCTGAAGCTTTCTTT
d_call: TRBD1
v_call: TRBV5-1
j_call: TRBJ1-1
clone_size: -

cdr3_aa: CASRRQIGDYGYTF
cdr3_nt: TGTGCCAGCCGTCGACAGATTGGGGACTATGGCTACACCTTC
d_call: -
v_call: TRBV11-1
j_call: TRBJ1-2
clone_size: -

cdr3_aa: CASSQLGGGAAGELFF
cdr3_nt: TGCGCCAGCAGCCAACTCGGAGGGGGGGCGGCCGGGGAGCTGTTTTTT
d_call: -
v_call: TRBV4-1
j_call: TRBJ2-2
clone_size: -

cdr3_aa: CASSLELGQANTEAFF
cdr3_nt: TGTGCCAGCAGCTTAGAGTTGGGACAGGCTAACACTGAAGCTTTCTTT
d_call: TRBD1
v_call: TRBV13
j_call: TRBJ1-1
clone_size: once

cdr3_aa: CASSPGLAGGGSSTDTQYF
cdr3_nt: TGTGCCAGCAGTCCTGGACTAGCGGGCGGGGGTTCTAGCACAGATACGCAGTATTTT
d_call: TRBD2
v_call: TRBV27
j_call: TRBJ2-3
clone_size: -

cdr3_aa: CASSYSDSNTDTQYF
cdr3_nt: TGTGCCAGCAGTTACTCGGACAGTAACACAGATACGCAGTATTTT
d_call: -
v_call: TRBV6-6
j_call: TRBJ2-3
clone_size: once

cdr3_aa: CASSGGDGYTF
cdr3_nt: TGTGCCAGCAGCGGGGGAGATGGCTACACCTTC
d_call: -
v_call: TRBV6-5
j_call: TRBJ1-2
clone_size: few

cdr3_aa: CASSLTGWGSPLHF
cdr3_nt: TGTGCCAGCAGTTTGACAGGGTGGGGCTCACCCCTCCACTTT
d_call: TRBD1
v_call: TRBV6-5
j_call: TRBJ1-6
clone_size: -

cdr3_aa: CASSSYGTSGDGQFF
cdr3_nt: TGTGCCAGCAGCTCCTACGGGACTAGCGGGGACGGGCAGTTCTTC
d_call: TRBD2
v_call: TRBV11-2
j_call: TRBJ2-1
clone_size: once

cdr3_aa: CASSPPVTSLSDEQYF
cdr3_nt: TGTGCCAGCAGCCCCCCCGTGACTAGTCTATCCGACGAGCAGTACTTC
d_call: -
v_call: TRBV7-9
j_call: TRBJ2-7
clone_size: once

cdr3_aa: CASSSLRDEQFF
cdr3_nt: TGTGCCAGCAGCTCCCTACGGGATGAGCAGTTCTTC
d_call: -
v_call: TRBV11-3
j_call: TRBJ2-1
clone_size: -

cdr3_aa: CAISDEWRGGIQETQYF
cdr3_nt: TGTGCCATCAGTGATGAATGGCGGGGGGGGATCCAAGAGACCCAGTACTTC
d_call: TRBD2
v_call: TRBV10-3
j_call: TRBJ2-5
clone_size: -

cdr3_aa: CASSYIDYEQYF
cdr3_nt: TGTGCCAGCAGTTATATAGATTACGAGCAGTACTTC
d_call: -
v_call: TRBV6-6
j_call: TRBJ2-7
clone_size: -

cdr3_aa: CASSEGLLAGGRDQETQYF
cdr3_nt: TGTGCCAGCAGTGAAGGGTTGCTAGCGGGGGGGCGAGATCAAGAGACCCAGTACTTC
d_call: TRBD2
v_call: TRBV2
j_call: TRBJ2-5
clone_size: -

cdr3_aa: CAGSFGGSTYEQYF
cdr3_nt: TGTGCCGGCAGCTTCGGCGGCAGTACCTACGAGCAGTACTTC
d_call: -
v_call: TRBV7-6
j_call: TRBJ2-7
clone_size: -

cdr3_aa: CASSLDTGGGRVGNQPQHF
cdr3_nt: TGTGCCAGCAGCTTAGATACAGGGGGCGGGAGAGTCGGCAATCAGCCCCAGCATTTT
d_call: TRBD1
v_call: TRBV11-3
j_call: TRBJ1-5
clone_size: -

cdr3_aa: CASSLSGTKDTQYF
cdr3_nt: TGTGCCAGCAGTTTATCGGGGACGAAAGATACGCAGTATTTT
d_call: -
v_call: TRBV27
j_call: TRBJ2-3
clone_size: -

cdr3_aa: CASSRGGPGTEAFF
cdr3_nt: TGTGCCAGCAGCAGGGGTGGACCCGGCACTGAAGCTTTCTTT
d_call: -
v_call: TRBV7-9
j_call: TRBJ1-1
clone_size: -

cdr3_aa: CASRPWGGNTIYF
cdr3_nt: TGTGCCAGCAGGCCCTGGGGCGGAAACACCATATATTTT
d_call: -
v_call: TRBV5-4
j_call: TRBJ1-3
clone_size: -

cdr3_aa: CASSESPRSVWDTQYF
cdr3_nt: TGTGCCAGCAGTGAAAGCCCCCGGAGCGTTTGGGATACGCAGTATTTT
d_call: -
v_call: TRBV6-1
j_call: TRBJ2-3
clone_size: -

cdr3_aa: CASRDGAGGSTEAFF
cdr3_nt: TGTGCCAGCCGTGACGGGGCCGGGGGTTCCACTGAAGCTTTCTTT
d_call: -
v_call: TRBV6-1
j_call: TRBJ1-1
clone_size: -

cdr3_aa: CASSMDFPPYEQYF
cdr3_nt: TGTGCCAGCAGCATGGACTTTCCCCCCTACGAGCAGTACTTC
d_call: -
v_call: TRBV27
j_call: TRBJ2-7
clone_size: -

cdr3_aa: CASSPGLEWELFF
cdr3_nt: TGTGCCAGCAGTCCGGGCCTCGAATGGGAACTGTTTTTT
d_call: -
v_call: TRBV6-5
j_call: TRBJ1-4
clone_size: -